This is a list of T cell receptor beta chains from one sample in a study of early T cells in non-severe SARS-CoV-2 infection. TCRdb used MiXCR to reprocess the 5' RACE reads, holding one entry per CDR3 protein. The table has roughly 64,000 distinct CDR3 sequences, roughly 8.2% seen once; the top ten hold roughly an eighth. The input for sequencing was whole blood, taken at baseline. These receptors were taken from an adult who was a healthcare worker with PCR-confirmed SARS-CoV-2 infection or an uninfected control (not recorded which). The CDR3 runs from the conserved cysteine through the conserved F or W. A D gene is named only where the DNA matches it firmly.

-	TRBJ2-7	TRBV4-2	CASSQGEAYEQYF
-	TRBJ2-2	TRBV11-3	CASSRKDTGELFF
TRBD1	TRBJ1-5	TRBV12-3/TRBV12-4	CASSPGTGAFNQPQHF
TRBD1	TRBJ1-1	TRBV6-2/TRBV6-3	CASSYLTGGARNTEAFF
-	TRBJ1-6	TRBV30	CAWNRAREDSPLHF
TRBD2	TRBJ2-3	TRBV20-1	CSATHRTSGSNADTQYF
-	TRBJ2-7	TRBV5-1	CASSREPSSYEQYF
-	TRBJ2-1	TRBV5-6	CASSSHREQFF
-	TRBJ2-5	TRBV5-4	CASSFGQGQETQYF
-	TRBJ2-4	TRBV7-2	CASSEAARVIMAKNIQYF
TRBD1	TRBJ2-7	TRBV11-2	CASSAQGATSYEQYF
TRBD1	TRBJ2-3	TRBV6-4	CASSDSRGYTQYF
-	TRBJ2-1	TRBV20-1	CSATDNYNEQFF
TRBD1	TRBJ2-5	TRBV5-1	CASSLQGEETQYF
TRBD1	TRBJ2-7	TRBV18	CASSPFRGQGNEQYF
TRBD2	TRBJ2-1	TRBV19	CASTPGLAGPRPSYNEQFF
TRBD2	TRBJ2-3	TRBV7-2	CASSPQGREGLADTQYF
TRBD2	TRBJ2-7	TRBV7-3	CASSGGTSGSRYEQYF
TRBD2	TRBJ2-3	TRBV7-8	CASSWTRDTDTQYF
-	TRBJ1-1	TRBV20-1	CSVILENTEAFF
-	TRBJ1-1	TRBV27	CASCRAAGTEAFF
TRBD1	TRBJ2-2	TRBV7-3	CASSPQGAPGELFF
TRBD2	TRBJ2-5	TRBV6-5	CASSPRLAGQETQYF
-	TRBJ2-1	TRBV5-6	CASSFRRIVADEQFF
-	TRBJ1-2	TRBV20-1	CSAPEGGYGYTF
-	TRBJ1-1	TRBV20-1	CSATAALNTEAFF
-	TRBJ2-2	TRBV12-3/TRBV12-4	CASSSTGEAGELFF
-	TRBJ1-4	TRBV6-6	CASSYAHSENLFF
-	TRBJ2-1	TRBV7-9	CASSLALVQFF
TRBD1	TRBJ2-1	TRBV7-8	CASSPGQGREQFF
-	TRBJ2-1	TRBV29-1	CSVGFHEQFF
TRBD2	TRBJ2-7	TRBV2	CASNPAGATYEQYF
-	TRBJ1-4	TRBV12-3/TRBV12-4	CASSLTGSRLFF
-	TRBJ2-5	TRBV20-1	CSAARGERETQYF
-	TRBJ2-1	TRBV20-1	CSARDPASWGNEQFF
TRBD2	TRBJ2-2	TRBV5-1	CASSLLAEDTGELFF
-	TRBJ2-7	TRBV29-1	CSVEGGAREQYF
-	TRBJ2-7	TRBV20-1	CSAMDRKGGRVGSNEQYF
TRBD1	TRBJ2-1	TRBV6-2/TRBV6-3	CASKRDSTRYNEQFF
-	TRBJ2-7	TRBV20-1	CSASPTSGFAGEQYF
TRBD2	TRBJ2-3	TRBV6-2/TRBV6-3	CASRRREWGDTQYF
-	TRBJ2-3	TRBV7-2	CASSRGLFTDTQYF
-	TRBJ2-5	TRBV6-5	CASSYSGPPETQYF
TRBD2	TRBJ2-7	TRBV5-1	CASSSRGLAVYEQYF
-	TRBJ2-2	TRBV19	CASSFQGKNTGELFF
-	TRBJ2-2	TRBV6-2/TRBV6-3	CASSRANRDGGELFF
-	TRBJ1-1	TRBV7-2	CASSPNPGLNTEAFF